The next 18 T cell receptor beta chains were all read from a single sample in a study of a mutant IDH1 vaccine in newly diagnosed glioma. Generated by immunoSEQ multiplex PCR, the TCRdb table keeps only in-frame clones and is missing some. The sample lists 25,000 to 35,000 clones, approximately 80% occurring once. Time point meaning: week 23, last vaccination. One vaccine dose held 300 ug of mutant IDH1 20-mer peptide and came with topical imiquimod. For these TCRs, the target antigens are not known. The material was PBMCs, obtained from a glioma patient whose treatment included an IDH1 peptide vaccine. The receptors here all came from a woman aged 18-29 years with glioma.

V usage is TRBV6-1 and J usage is TRBJ1-2; 12 positions agree with TRBD1. The V gene end was trimmed by 2 bases and the J gene end by 8 bases; junction bases not matched to a gene: 6. Germline V gene sequence: CDR1 MNHNS, CDR2 SASEGT. CDR3 size: 15 residues. CDR3 region: CASSESGQGAKGYTF. CDR3 bases: TGTGCCAGCAGTGAATCGGGACAGGGGGCGAAAGGCTACACCTTC.

This chain links TRBV7-2 with TRBJ1-5; 7 bases line up with TRBD1. V shed 0 bases and J 0 bases; nucleotides not matched to a gene: 8. CDR1 and CDR2 (germline): SGHTA, FQGNSA. The CDR3 runs 18 residues. CDR3 nucleotides: TGTGCCAGCAGCTTAGCGCTAACGACAGGGTATAGCAATCAGCCCCAGCATTTT. Its translation: CASSLALTTGYSNQPQHF. The entire variable domain, with the rest obtained from reference TRBV7-2 and TRBJ1-5, is as follows: GAGVSQSPSNKVTEKGKDVELRCDPISGHTALYWYRQSLGQGLEFLIYFQGNSAPDKSGLPSDRFSAERTGGSVSTLTIQRTQQEDSAVYLCASSLALTTGYSNQPQHFGDGTRLSIL.

The chain combines TRBV6-5 with TRBJ2-7, with D perhaps given as TRBD1 or TRBD2 (6 bases each). V lost 6 bases and J 4 bases, leaving 16 bases between the germline ends. CDR1 and CDR2 from the germline V gene are MNHEY and SVGAGI. The CDR3 covers 14 residues. The CDR3 reads CASSGPRGRYEQYF. Written as DNA, the CDR3 is TGTGCCAGCAGCGGACCTAGGGGGAGGTACGAGCAGTACTTC.

This clone is a singleton in its sample. This sequence joins TRBV25-1 and TRBJ2-4; 9 nucleotides line up with TRBD1. In germline, CDR1 is MGHDK, CDR2 SYGVNS. After removal of 3 bases from V and 8 bases from J, the junction contained 8 bases not matched to a gene. The CDR3 is made up of 15 amino acids. The CDR3 nucleotides read TGTGCCAGCAGTGAGATAGACAGGGGGGAGGACATTCAGTACTTC. It codes for CASSEIDRGEDIQYF. Variable domain in full (rest from reference TRBV25-1 and TRBJ2-4): EADIYQTPRYLVIGTGKKITLECSQTMGHDKMYWYQQDPGMELHLIHYSYGVNSTEKGDLSSESTVSRIRTEHFPLTLESARPSHTSQYLCASSEIDRGEDIQYFGAGTRLSVL.

The chain couples TRBV30 to TRBJ2-7, with 9 bases identical to TRBD1. Germline loops: CDR1 GTSNPN, CDR2 SVGIG (reference sequence). With 7 bases clipped from V and 6 bases from J, the junction kept 13 bases outside the gene matches. The CDR3 is made up of 14 amino acids. CDR3 sequence (DNA): TGTGCCTTCGCTCCGGGACAGGGTTTCTCCGAGCAGTACTTC. Protein: CAFAPGQGFSEQYF.

The gene calls are TRBV14 and TRBJ2-3; D is ambiguous. Germline CDR1 reads SGHDN; CDR2 reads FVKESK. The CDR3 runs 19 residues. V was shortened by 1 base and J by 2 bases, with 22 bases between the two germline ends. The CDR3 protein is CASSQVFLRRKDSTDTQYF. The DNA of the CDR3 is TGTGCCAGCAGCCAAGTTTTCCTCCGACGAAAAGATTCCACAGATACGCAGTATTTT.

The chain carries TRBV5-8 and TRBJ1-1; tentatively, D is TRBD1 (6 bases). The ends were cut back, 2 bases at V and 5 bases at J, with 19 bases in the middle. Germline CDR1 SGHTS, CDR2 YDEGEE. The CDR3 extends over 16 amino acids. This chain's CDR3 is CASSFKWTVLGTEAFF. The CDR3 nucleotides are TGTGCCAGCAGCTTCAAATGGACAGTCCTAGGAACTGAAGCTTTCTTT.

The rearrangement uses TRBV18 and TRBJ2-7; TRBD1 matches at 8 bases. The trim removed 8 bases at V and 0 bases at J, leaving 3 bases unmatched. The germline gives CDR1 KGHSH, CDR2 LQKENI. CDR3 length equals 13 residues. The CDR3 DNA reads as TGTGCCAGCGGTACAGGGGGCTCCTACGAGCAGTACTTC. It yields the protein CASGTGGSYEQYF.

The chain employs TRBV6-1 and TRBJ2-7, with D possibly TRBD1 on 5 matching bases. Germline CDR1 MNHNS, CDR2 SASEGT. Trimming stripped 5 bases from V and 1 base from J, with 12 bases between. The CDR3 spans 14 residues. The CDR3 loop reads CASSRGIESYEQYF. CDR3 coding DNA: TGTGCCAGCAGTAGGGGAATTGAATCCTACGAGCAGTACTTC.

This clone was picked up a small number of times. The chain couples TRBV10-1 to TRBJ1-3; D gene ambiguous. Trimming cost V 11 bases and J 0 bases, with 26 bases left between them. The CDR3 is 18 residues long. The V gene's germline CDR1 is WNHNN and CDR2 SYGVQD (reference sequence). In DNA, the CDR3 is TGCGCCCTATCTCAATCGGTGCCGCTTCCACTCTCTGGAAACACCATATATTTT. Amino acids: CALSQSVPLPLSGNTIYF.

This chain joins TRBV7-2 and TRBJ1-1, with unresolved D. The length of the CDR3 is 12 residues. In germline, CDR1 is SGHTA, CDR2 FQGNSA. V lost 4 bases, J lost 3 bases, and 6 bases lay in between. The CDR3 sequence is CASSSRDTEAFF. DNA of the CDR3: TGTGCCAGCAGCTCTAGGGACACTGAAGCTTTCTTT.

The chain's CDR3 is CASSPETGEGNQPQHF. DNA for the CDR3: TGTGCCAGCAGCCCCGAAACAGGGGAGGGCAATCAGCCCCAGCATTTT. V and J are TRBV4-2 and TRBJ1-5; TRBD1 matches at 7 bases. The CDR3 totals 16 residues. Germline V gene data show CDR1 as LGHNA and CDR2 as YNFKEQ. V was pared by 4 bases and J by 2 bases, with 8 bases of the junction left unmatched.

The chain couples TRBV27 to TRBJ2-3, with D tentatively TRBD2 (5 bases). The CDR3 is 15 amino acids. The germline V gene has CDR1 MNHEY and CDR2 SMNVEV (reference sequence). V was cut by 3 bases and J by 0 bases, with 10 bases left in between. The DNA for the CDR3 is TGTGCCAGCAGTTTCGGACTTTCTAGCACAGATACGCAGTATTTT. Encoded protein: CASSFGLSSTDTQYF.

Only a few counts were recorded for this clone. The gene calls are TRBV18 and TRBJ1-1, with a tentative D call TRBD1 (6 bases). Trimming removed 1 base at V and 5 bases at J, with 14 bases between. This CDR3 comprises 15 residues. CDR1 is KGHSH, CDR2 LQKENI, per germline. The CDR3 loop reads CASSPQWGRVTEAFF. CDR3 in DNA: TGTGCCAGCTCACCACAGTGGGGGCGGGTGACTGAAGCTTTCTTT. Looking up the rest from reference TRBV18 and TRBJ1-1 gives the full variable domain: NAGVMQNPRHLVRRRGQEARLRCSPMKGHSHVYWYRQLPEEGLKFMVYLQKENIIDESGMPKERFSAEFPKEGPSILRIQQVVRGDSAAYFCASSPQWGRVTEAFFGQGTRLTVV.

The chain has TRBV6-9 and TRBJ2-1; D ambiguous. The CDR3 is 12 residues long. The germline gives CDR1 MNHGY, CDR2 SVAAGI. V dropped 9 bases and J dropped 5 bases, with 11 bases sitting between them. The CDR3 DNA is TGTGCCAGGTACCGGCCCCACAATGAGCAGTTCTTC. Encoded protein: CARYRPHNEQFF.

The chain joins TRBV7-3 to TRBJ2-2; 8 bases are shared with TRBD1. The CDR3 consists of 16 residues. V gave up 5 bases and J gave up 2 bases; unmatched junction bases: 7. Germline values: CDR1 SGHTA, CDR2 FQGTGA. Here the CDR3 reads CASSRTGGDNTGELFF. The DNA for the CDR3 is TGTGCCAGCAGCCGAACAGGGGGAGATAACACCGGGGAGCTGTTTTTT. Variable domain in full (rest from reference TRBV7-3 and TRBJ2-2): GAGVSQTPSNKVTEKGKYVELRCDPISGHTALYWYRQSLGQGPEFLIYFQGTGAADDSGLPNDRFFAVRPEGSVSTLKIQRTERGDSAVYLCASSRTGGDNTGELFFGEGSRLTVL.

This chain joins TRBV7-2 and TRBJ1-5; D gene unclear. The V gene lost 1 base and the J gene lost 5 bases, with 6 bases spanning the gap. The CDR3 has 13 amino acids. Germline V gene lookup returns CDR1 SGHTA and CDR2 FQGNSA. In nucleotides, the CDR3 is TGTGCCAGCAGCTTAGTTAGGGATCAGCCCCAGCATTTT. Residues: CASSLVRDQPQHF.

The chain carries TRBV29-1 and TRBJ2-2; TRBD2 aligns across 8 bases. The CDR3 loop spans 13 amino acids. CDR1 and CDR2 from the germline V gene are SQVTM and ANQGSEA. The trim removed 5 bases at V and 6 bases at J, leaving 5 bases unmatched. The CDR3: CSVPRGGAGELFF. CDR3 sequence (DNA): TGCAGCGTTCCACGGGGGGGGGCCGGGGAGCTGTTTTTT.